Presented here are 20 T cell receptor beta chains from one specimen sequenced in a study of OX40 agonist ivuxolimab in advanced cancers. The data were produced by immunoSEQ multiplex PCR, yet TCRdb's version contains in-frame clones alone and is incomplete. The table includes tens of thousands of clones, 84% detected once. Sequencing used CD4+ or CD8+ T cells sorted from blood, obtained in a trial of the OX40 agonist ivuxolimab. The receptor source for this set is an adult with an advanced solid tumor such as melanoma, head and neck, liver or kidney cancer.

The J gene is TRBJ2-5, the V gene TRBV7-3, with 7 bases lining up with TRBD2. Matching the DNA end better, TRBJ2-7 makes the J call doubtful. The CDR3 sequence is 15 residues long. Germline CDR1 and CDR2: SGHTA and FQGTGA. CDR3 sequence: CASSLEAGPSYEQYF. The CDR3 nucleotides read TGTGCCAGCAGCTTAGAAGCGGGGCCCTCCTACGAGCAGTACTTC.

This clone was recorded a few times. The V and J genes are TRBV7-2 and TRBJ2-2; D might be TRBD1 (6 bases). Trimming cost V 5 bases and J 1 base, with 8 bases left between them. CDR1 SGHTA and CDR2 FQGNSA come from the germline V gene. The CDR3 length is 14 residues. CDR3 loop: CASSLGQNTGELFF. As DNA, the CDR3 is TGTGCCAGCAGCCTGGGACAGAACACCGGGGAGCTGTTTTTT.

This chain uses TRBV5-1 with TRBJ2-5; TRBD1 aligns across 11 bases. From germline, CDR1 is SGHRS and CDR2 YFSETQ. The CDR3 loop spans 19 amino acids. J gave up 5 bases and V 0 bases, and 15 bases lay outside the gene matches. CDR3 nucleotides: TGCGCCAGCAGCTTGGAGGGGACAGGGGGTGTCGGAATCAGGGAGACCCAGTACTTC. It yields the protein CASSLEGTGGVGIRETQYF.

The gene calls are TRBV7-9 and TRBJ2-2; D not resolved. V was clipped by 1 base and J by 5 bases, with 8 bases between them. The germline V gene has CDR1 SEHNR and CDR2 FQNEAQ (reference sequence). The CDR3 loop spans 14 amino acids. DNA for the CDR3: TGTGCCAGCAGCTTAGGGTCCTGGACCGGGGAGCTGTTTTTT. It codes for CASSLGSWTGELFF.

Only a few counts were recorded for this clone. The rearrangement uses TRBV7-2 and TRBJ2-7; TRBD2 matches at 13 bases. Germline V lookup: CDR1 SGHTA, CDR2 FQGNSA. The ends lost 5 bases at V and 5 bases at J; junction bases unmatched: 6. This CDR3 has 15 amino acids. The CDR3 DNA is TGTGCCAGCAGCCCCGGACTAGCGGGGGCCAACGAGCAGTACTTC. This sequence encodes CASSPGLAGANEQYF.

The rearrangement uses TRBV7-2 and TRBJ2-1, with a possible D match to TRBD2 (6 bases). This CDR3 spans 15 amino acids. CDR1 SGHTA and CDR2 FQGNSA come from the germline V gene. V lost 4 bases and J lost 8, with 18 bases in between. The CDR3 DNA is TGTGCCAGCAGCTCCGGGGGATATTCGTCCTATGAGCAGTTCTTC. Protein product: CASSSGGYSSYEQFF.

V gene TRBV6-1 combines with J gene TRBJ2-6; no clear D gene. V was cut by 2 bases and J by 3 bases, with 5 bases left in between. The CDR3 is 14 residues long. Germline CDR1 MNHNS, CDR2 SASEGT. The CDR3 reads CASSELGGANVLTF. The CDR3 coding sequence is TGTGCCAGCAGTGAACTTGGTGGGGCCAACGTCCTGACTTTC.

The chain is built from TRBV19 and TRBJ2-1, with D unresolved. Trimming took off 7 bases at V and 9 bases at J, with 16 bases between the two ends. Per the germline V gene, CDR1 is LNHDA and CDR2 is SQIVND (reference sequence). This CDR3 region has 13 residues. CDR3 nucleotide sequence: TGTGCCAGTATGGACGAGAAATGGGTTGAGCAGTTCTTC. It yields the protein CASMDEKWVEQFF.

This clone was observed many times. V usage is TRBV6-6 and J usage is TRBJ2-2; D may be TRBD2 (5 bases). The length of the CDR3 is 14 residues. Per germline, CDR1 MNHNY and CDR2 SVGAGI (reference sequence). V was clipped by 6 bases and J by 1 base, with 9 bases between them. The CDR3 region is CASRRELNTGELFF. In nucleotides, the CDR3 is TGTGCCAGCAGACGGGAATTGAACACCGGGGAGCTGTTTTTT.

This clone has a handful of counts. The rearrangement joins TRBV6-4 to TRBJ1-6, with 7 bases matching TRBD1. The junction had 6 bases not matched to a gene; V was cut back by 4 bases and J by 9 bases. Germline loops: CDR1 MRHNA, CDR2 SNTAGT. The CDR3 is 14 amino acids. The CDR3 DNA reads TGTGCCAGCAGTGCCGGGACAGTTGGTTCACCCCTCCACTTT. Encoded protein: CASSAGTVGSPLHF.

The gene calls are TRBV7-9 and TRBJ2-5; D uncertain. From germline, CDR1 is SEHNR and CDR2 FQNEAQ (reference sequence). The CDR3 sequence is 15 residues long. The germline V and J ends were trimmed by 1 base and 2 bases, with 11 bases remaining between them. DNA for the CDR3: TGTGCCAGCAGCTTAGTCACGGGCGCACAAGAGACCCAGTACTTC. This codes for CASSLVTGAQETQYF.

This chain uses TRBV9 with TRBJ1-1, with a tentative D call TRBD1 (6 bases). In germline, CDR1 is SGDLS, CDR2 YYNGEE. V lost 3 bases, J lost 4 bases, and 13 bases lay in between. This CDR3 is built from 14 residues. DNA for the CDR3: TGTGCCAGCAGCGGGGGGCAGAAGAGCACTGAAGCTTTCTTT. Amino acid sequence: CASSGGQKSTEAFF.

V is TRBV7-9 and J is TRBJ1-2; possibly TRBD1 for D (5 bases). This CDR3 region has 16 residues. V was shortened by 3 bases and J by 6 bases, with 20 bases between the two germline ends. Germline CDR1 reads SEHNR; CDR2 reads FQNEAQ (reference sequence). CDR3 loop: CASSFSPGDGPNGYTF. CDR3 sequence (DNA): TGTGCCAGCAGCTTTTCCCCGGGGGATGGACCCAATGGCTACACCTTC.

This clone has only a few counts. The genes are TRBV4-2 and TRBJ1-2; TRBD1 is a possible D gene (5 bases). The CDR3 spans 13 residues. Germline assignment: CDR1 LGHNA and CDR2 YNFKEQ. V was pared by 0 bases and J by 5 bases, with 7 bases between. CDR3 in DNA: TGTGCCAGCAGCCAAGAGGGACGATATGGCTACACCTTC. Its translation is CASSQEGRYGYTF.

This chain joins TRBV18 and TRBJ2-2, with 8 bases matching TRBD2. Germline V gene data show CDR1 as KGHSH and CDR2 as LQKENI. The CDR3 totals 21 residues. V shed 3 bases and J 5 bases; nucleotides not matched to a gene: 23. The DNA of the CDR3 is TGTGCCAGCTCACCGAGAGCGAACACCGGACTAGCTGGAGATCGGACCGGGGAGCTGTTTTTT. Translated: CASSPRANTGLAGDRTGELFF.

V and J are TRBV7-9 and TRBJ2-1; TRBD1 agrees at 8 bases. Per germline, CDR1 SEHNR and CDR2 FQNEAQ (reference sequence). The length of the CDR3 is 16 residues. V shed 5 bases, J shed 8 bases, and the junction held 14 bases outside the gene matches. In DNA form, the CDR3 reads TGTGCCAGCAGCCGTAATCCCAGGGGGCGTAAAGATGAGCAGTTCTTC. Protein: CASSRNPRGRKDEQFF.

The chain joins TRBV4-1 to TRBJ2-5; 7 nucleotides agree with TRBD2. J was trimmed by 0 bases and V by 1 base; bases with no gene match: 5. The CDR3 length is 16 residues. Germline V gene lookup returns CDR1 MGHRA and CDR2 YSYEKL. CDR3 region: CASSQVSGRDQETQYF. The CDR3 DNA reads TGCGCCAGCAGCCAAGTGTCGGGGAGGGACCAAGAGACCCAGTACTTC.

The V call is TRBV15, the J call TRBJ1-1; D not certain. Trimming removed 0 bases at V and 1 base at J, with 9 bases between. Germline loops: CDR1 LNHNV, CDR2 YYDKDF (reference sequence). This CDR3 contains 15 residues. The CDR3 sequence is CATSRDGRSNTEAFF. CDR3 nucleotide sequence: TGTGCCACCAGCAGAGATGGGCGGTCGAACACTGAAGCTTTCTTT. Drawing the rest from reference TRBV15 and TRBJ1-1, the complete variable domain is DAMVIQNPRYQVTQFGKPVTLSCSQTLNHNVMYWYQQKSSQAPKLLFHYYDKDFNNEADTPDNFQSRRPNTSFCFLDIRSPGLGDTAMYLCATSRDGRSNTEAFFGQGTRLTVV.

V is TRBV2 and J is TRBJ2-7; D is unclear. Germline V CDR1 and CDR2: SNHLY, FYNNEI. CDR3 length equals 14 residues. The V end was cut by 2 bases, the J end by 0 bases, with 8 bases between. CDR3 residues: CASSEIGSSYEQYF. The CDR3 DNA reads TGTGCCAGCAGTGAAATCGGTTCCTCCTACGAGCAGTACTTC.

The chain uses TRBV9 and TRBJ2-1; the D is unclear. The CDR3 extends over 13 amino acids. Trimming took off 4 bases at V and 4 bases at J, with 9 bases between the two ends. Germline CDR1 reads SGDLS; CDR2 reads YYNGEE. In DNA, the CDR3 is TGTGCCAGCAGCACTCGGCCTTACAATGAGCAGTTCTTC. Translating gives CASSTRPYNEQFF.